The T cell receptor beta chain described here comes from a study of CD8 T cells in ankylosing spondylitis. Broader study findings: Past studies reported some motif variants in reactive arthritis synovial fluid and blood. Made up of about eight highly homologous variants, a TCR beta motif appeared characteristic of ankylosing spondylitis blood.

Quantitative barcoded 5'-RACE was used to prepare TCR beta libraries. TCRdb passed the 5' RACE reads through MiXCR, listing each CDR3 protein once. Here the sample spans 210,000 or so distinct CDR3 sequences, roughly 25% being singletons. The CDR3 runs to 14 residues. V gave up 4 bases and J gave up 0 bases, with 11 bases separating them. Per germline, CDR1 SGHRS and CDR2 YFSETQ. With respect to this clonotype: Its antigen is still unknown.

The chain uses TRBV5-1 and TRBJ2-7, with D possibly TRBD1 on 6 matching bases. Source material: blood, either unsorted or a sorted T cell fraction (not recorded which). The sequence was collected from a male donor with ankylosing spondylitis or in good health (not recorded which). CDR3 DNA: TGCGCCAGCAGCAATACAGGGAACTCCTACGAGCAGTACTTC. This translates into CASSNTGNSYEQYF.